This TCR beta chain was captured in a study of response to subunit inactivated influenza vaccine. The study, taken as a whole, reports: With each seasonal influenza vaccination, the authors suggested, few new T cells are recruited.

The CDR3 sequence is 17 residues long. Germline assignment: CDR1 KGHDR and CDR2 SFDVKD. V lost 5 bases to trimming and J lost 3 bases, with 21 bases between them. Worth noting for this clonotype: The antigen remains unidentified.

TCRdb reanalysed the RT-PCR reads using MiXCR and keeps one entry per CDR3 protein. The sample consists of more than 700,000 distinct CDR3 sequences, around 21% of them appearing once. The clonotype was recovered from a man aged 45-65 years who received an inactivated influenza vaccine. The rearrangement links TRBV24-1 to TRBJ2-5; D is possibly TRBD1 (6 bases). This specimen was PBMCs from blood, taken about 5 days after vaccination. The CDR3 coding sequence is TGTGCCACCAGTGGGAGAAGAGACAGGCCTCGGGAAGAGACCCAGTACTTC. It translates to CATSGRRDRPREETQYF.